The 5 T cell receptor beta chains in this list originate from one sample, sequenced in a study of blood T cell repertoires in COVID-19. Here immunoSEQ multiplex PCR was the method, and the copy in TCRdb shows in-frame clones only, minus some. The data show over 100,000 clones, with approximately 78% seen just once and 9.8% held by the top ten. Sequencing used peripheral blood. These receptors came from a man between 60 and 75 years old with active or convalescent COVID-19.

This sequence joins TRBV27 and TRBJ2-3; 12 bases map to TRBD2. V trimming: 0 bases; J trimming: 5 bases; junction bases outside the gene matches: 12. Germline CDR1 MNHEY, CDR2 SMNVEV (reference sequence). This CDR3 spans 19 amino acids. The CDR3 loop is CASSLSGGGLAGTLDTQYF. For the CDR3, the DNA is TGTGCCAGCAGTTTATCGGGGGGAGGACTAGCGGGAACGTTAGATACGCAGTATTTT.

This chain uses TRBV10-1 with TRBJ2-5; 10 positions agree with TRBD1. Trimming removed 0 bases from V and 3 bases from J; junction bases left unmatched: 4. Germline V gives CDR1 WNHNN, CDR2 SYGVQD (reference sequence). The CDR3 totals 16 residues. The CDR3 DNA reads TGCGCCAGCAGTGAGTCAATGGGGACAGGGGAAGAGACCCAGTACTTC. It encodes CASSESMGTGEETQYF.

This clone rates as medium-sized. The chain joins TRBV7-8 to TRBJ2-5, with a weak D call TRBD1 (5 bases). Germline CDR1 is SGHVS and CDR2 is FQNEAQ. This CDR3 region has 12 residues. V was clipped by 1 base and J by 5 bases, with 5 bases between them. CDR3 nucleotides: TGTGCCAGCAGCTTAGACAGGGAGACCCAGTACTTC. Protein sequence: CASSLDRETQYF.

This clone was detected only a few times. The J gene is TRBJ2-5, the V gene TRBV7-7, with TRBD2 matching over 9 bases. With V trimmed by 5 bases and J by 4 bases, 11 bases remained unmatched. The CDR3 length is 16 residues. The germline gives CDR1 SSHAT, CDR2 FNYEAQ (reference sequence). CDR3 protein: CASSVTGPGLAETQYF. CDR3 DNA: TGTGCCAGCAGCGTGACAGGTCCGGGACTAGCAGAGACCCAGTACTTC.

V usage is TRBV29-1 and J usage is TRBJ1-1; 9 nucleotides agree with TRBD1. The CDR3 has 14 residues. The J segment lost 3 bases and the V segment lost 5 bases, leaving 7 bases of the junction unmatched. Per the germline V gene, CDR1 is SQVTM and CDR2 is ANQGSEA. The CDR3 DNA follows: TGCAGCGTTACAGGGGGCAGAGGGGACACTGAAGCTTTCTTT. Amino acids: CSVTGGRGDTEAFF.